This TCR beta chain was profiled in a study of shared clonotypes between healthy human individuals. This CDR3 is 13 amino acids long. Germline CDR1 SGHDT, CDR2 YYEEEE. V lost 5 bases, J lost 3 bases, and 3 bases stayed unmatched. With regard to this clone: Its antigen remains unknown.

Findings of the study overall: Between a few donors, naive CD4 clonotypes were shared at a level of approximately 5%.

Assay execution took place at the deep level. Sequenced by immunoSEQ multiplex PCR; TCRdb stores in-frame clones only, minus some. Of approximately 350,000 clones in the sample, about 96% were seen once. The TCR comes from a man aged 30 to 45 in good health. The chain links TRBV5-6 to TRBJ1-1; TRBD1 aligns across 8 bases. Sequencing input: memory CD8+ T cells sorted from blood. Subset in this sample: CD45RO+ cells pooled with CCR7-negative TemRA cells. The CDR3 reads CASSWTGHTEAFF. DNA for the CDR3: TGTGCCAGCAGTTGGACAGGGCACACTGAAGCTTTCTTT.